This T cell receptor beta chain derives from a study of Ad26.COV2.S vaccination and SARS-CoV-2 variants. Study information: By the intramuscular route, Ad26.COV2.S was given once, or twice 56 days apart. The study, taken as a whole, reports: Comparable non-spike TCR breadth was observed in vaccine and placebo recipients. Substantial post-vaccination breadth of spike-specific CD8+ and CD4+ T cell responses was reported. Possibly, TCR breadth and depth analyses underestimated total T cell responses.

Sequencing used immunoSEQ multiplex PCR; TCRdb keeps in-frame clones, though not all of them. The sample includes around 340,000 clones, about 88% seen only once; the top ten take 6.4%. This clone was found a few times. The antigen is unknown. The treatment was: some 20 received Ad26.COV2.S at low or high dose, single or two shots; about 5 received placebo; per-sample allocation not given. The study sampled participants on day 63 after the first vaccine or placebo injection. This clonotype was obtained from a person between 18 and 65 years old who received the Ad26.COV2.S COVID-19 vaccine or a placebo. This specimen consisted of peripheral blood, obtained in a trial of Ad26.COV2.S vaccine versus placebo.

CDR3 residues: CASSPDRVTVQPQHF. CDR3 DNA sequence: TGCGCCAGCAGCCCGGACAGGGTGACTGTTCAGCCCCAGCATTTT. The chain recombines TRBV4-1 with TRBJ1-5; 8 bases map to TRBD1. With V trimmed by 4 bases and J by 6 bases, 8 bases remained unmatched. This CDR3 contains 15 residues. Germline V CDR1 and CDR2: MGHRA, YSYEKL.